This TCR beta chain was sequenced during a study of PD-L1 blockade in urothelial cancer. Study-wide context: Male sex and bladder-origin urothelial cancer were recorded for about nine tenths of the roughly 29 patients. Analyses used blood from 3 weeks (second dose) and 6 weeks after treatment start. Median T cell yield per blood sample was 120,000 to 150,000 cells. Study outcomes and limitations: Prediction of better survival came from below-median pretreatment blood TCR clonality.

The time point here: pretreatment peripheral blood. In the case of this clone: The antigen is undetermined.

Generated by immunoSEQ multiplex PCR, the TCRdb table keeps only in-frame clones and is missing some. The sample holds tens of thousands of clones; 88% are singletons and the top ten take approximately 25%. Germline V CDR1 and CDR2: SGHKS, YYEKEE (reference sequence). The CDR3 loop spans 17 amino acids. V gave up 0 bases and J gave up 4 bases, with 17 bases separating them. This receptor was obtained from a donor over 35 with urothelial cancer. This specimen was PBMCs, taken around atezolizumab (anti-PD-L1) treatment. This chain links TRBV5-5 with TRBJ1-3; perhaps TRBD1 as D (5 bases). The CDR3 loop reads CASSLDVADRTGNTIYF. CDR3 bases: TGTGCCAGCAGCTTGGATGTGGCAGACCGGACAGGAAACACCATATATTTT.